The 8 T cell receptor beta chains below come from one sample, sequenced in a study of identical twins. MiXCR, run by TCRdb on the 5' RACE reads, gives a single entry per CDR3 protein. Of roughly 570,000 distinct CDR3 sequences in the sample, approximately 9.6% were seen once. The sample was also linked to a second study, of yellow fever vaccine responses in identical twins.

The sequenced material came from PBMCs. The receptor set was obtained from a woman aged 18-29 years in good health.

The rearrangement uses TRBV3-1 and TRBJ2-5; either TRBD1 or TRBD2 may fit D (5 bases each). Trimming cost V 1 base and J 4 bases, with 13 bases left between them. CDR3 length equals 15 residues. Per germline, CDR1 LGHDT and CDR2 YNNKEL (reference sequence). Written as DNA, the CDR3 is TGTGCCAGCAGCCAAGTTGTGGGGGTGAGAGAGACCCAGTACTTC. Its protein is CASSQVVGVRETQYF.

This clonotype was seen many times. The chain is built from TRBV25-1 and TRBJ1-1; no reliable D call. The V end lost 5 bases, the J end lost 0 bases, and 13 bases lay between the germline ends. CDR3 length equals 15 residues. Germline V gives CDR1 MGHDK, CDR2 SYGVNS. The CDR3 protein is CASSQGGSMNTEAFF. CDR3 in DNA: TGTGCCAGCAGTCAAGGTGGATCCATGAACACTGAAGCTTTCTTT. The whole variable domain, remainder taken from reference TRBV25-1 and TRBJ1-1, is EADIYQTPRYLVIGTGKKITLECSQTMGHDKMYWYQQDPGMELHLIHYSYGVNSTEKGDLSSESTVSRIRTEHFPLTLESARPSHTSQYLCASSQGGSMNTEAFFGQGTRLTVV.

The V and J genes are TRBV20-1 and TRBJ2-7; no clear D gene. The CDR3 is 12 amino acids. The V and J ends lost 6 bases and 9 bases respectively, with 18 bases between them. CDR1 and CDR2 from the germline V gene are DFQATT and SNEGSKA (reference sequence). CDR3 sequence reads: CSANGLNRGQYF. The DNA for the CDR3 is TGCAGTGCCAACGGCCTCAACCGAGGGCAGTACTTC.

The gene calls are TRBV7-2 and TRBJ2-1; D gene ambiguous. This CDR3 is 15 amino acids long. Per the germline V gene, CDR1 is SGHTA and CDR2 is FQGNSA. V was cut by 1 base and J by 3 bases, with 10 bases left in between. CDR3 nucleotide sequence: TGTGCCAGCAGCTTAGGATCAGCCGTCTACAATGAGCAGTTCTTC. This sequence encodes CASSLGSAVYNEQFF.

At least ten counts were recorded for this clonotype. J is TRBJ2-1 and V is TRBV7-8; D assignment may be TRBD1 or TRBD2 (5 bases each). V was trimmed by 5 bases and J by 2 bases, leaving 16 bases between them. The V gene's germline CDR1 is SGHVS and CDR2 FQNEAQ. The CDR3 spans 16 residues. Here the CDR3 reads CASSTGTGRAYNEQFF. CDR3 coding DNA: TGTGCCAGCAGCACCGGGACGGGGAGAGCCTACAATGAGCAGTTCTTC.

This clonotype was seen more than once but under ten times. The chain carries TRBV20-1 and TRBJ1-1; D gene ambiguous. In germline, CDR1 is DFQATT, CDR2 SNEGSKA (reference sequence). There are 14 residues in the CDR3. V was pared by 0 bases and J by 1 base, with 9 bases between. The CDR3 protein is CSARDGPTNTEAFF. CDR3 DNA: TGCAGTGCTAGAGATGGGCCGACGAACACTGAAGCTTTCTTT.

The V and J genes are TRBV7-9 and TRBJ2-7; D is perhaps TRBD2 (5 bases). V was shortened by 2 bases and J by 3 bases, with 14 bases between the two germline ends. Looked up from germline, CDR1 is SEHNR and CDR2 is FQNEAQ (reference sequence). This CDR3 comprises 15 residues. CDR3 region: CASSLISGSVYEQYF. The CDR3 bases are TGTGCCAGCAGCTTAATCTCGGGGTCGGTCTACGAGCAGTACTTC. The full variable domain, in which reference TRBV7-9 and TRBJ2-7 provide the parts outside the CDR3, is DTGVSQNPRHKITKRGQNVTFRCDPISEHNRLYWYRQTLGQGPEFLTYFQNEAQLEKSRLLSDRFSAERPKGSFSTLEIQRTEQGDSAMYLCASSLISGSVYEQYFGPGTRLTVT.

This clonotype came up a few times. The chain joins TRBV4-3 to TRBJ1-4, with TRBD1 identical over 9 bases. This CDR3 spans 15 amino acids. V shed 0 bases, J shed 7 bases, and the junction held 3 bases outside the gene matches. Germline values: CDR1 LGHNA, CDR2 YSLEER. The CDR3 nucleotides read TGCGCCAGCAGCCAAGACACAGGGGGCAGTGAAAAACTGTTTTTT. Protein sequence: CASSQDTGGSEKLFF.